This T cell receptor (beta chain) was profiled in a study of spatial heterogeneity in lung cancer (dated by TCRdb to between 2019 and 2020). Turning to the overall study: Beta-chain transcripts were consistently detected in greater numbers than alpha-chain transcripts, which likely reflected higher beta-chain transcript abundance. Nonsynonymous mutation counts, determined by whole-exome sequencing of tumor tissue, were related to features of the TCR repertoire. At surgery, both alpha and beta chains were TCR-sequenced in approximately 210 tumor regions, 64 matched nontumor lung samples and 56 PBMC samples. In the raw uncorrected reads, each unique combination of TCR and UMI appeared on average more than ten times. In non-small cell lung cancer, the study quantitatively compared TCR alpha and beta repertoires across several tumor regions, matched nontumor lung, and blood. The investigation overall reported the following: Additional single-cell paired TCR alpha and beta sequencing was considered necessary to confirm, at a functional level, the hypothesis that regional TCRs recognize regional mutations. Ubiquitous expanded tumor TCRs were detected in blood more often at tumor resection than at routine follow-up.

The time point label corresponds to: sample taken at primary tumor resection. Without any cell sorting, TCR sequencing was performed on whole RNA extracted either from tumor and nontumor lung tissue or from cryopreserved PBMC samples. Samples were obtained from approximately 76 patients with early-stage, untreated non-small cell lung cancer from the lung TRACERx cohort. Patients were selected for TCR sequencing only if sufficient RNA was available from at least two tumor regions. The CDR3 contains 12 residues, cysteine and phenylalanine counted. The entry retains the CDR3 DNA only, 36 bases that are in frame from base 1. Relative to germline, V is 0 bases shorter and J is 6 bases shorter, with 4 bases between their ends. This clonotype is categorized as medium-sized (0.01 to 0.1%). Its antigen is currently not known. Base qualities were left out, and no much larger clone turns up one base away. Being off target in a library aimed at alpha chains, this beta chain has a size of little meaning.

Library preparation employed 5' RACE. TCRdb records NextSeq 500 as the sequencer. To allow correction of PCR and sequencing errors, the TCR library protocol tagged every TCR cDNA molecule with a unique molecular identifier. In the paper's pipeline: TCR identification, UMI-based error correction and CDR3 extraction were all carried out with Decombinator tools. Expanded TCRs were defined as those above a frequency of 2 per 1,000, corresponding to the top 1% of the tumor frequency distribution. Rényi diversity was computed with the R vegan package after subsampling each repertoire 100 times to 5,000 TCRs. CDR3 similarity networks were built from amino acid triplet string-kernel similarity, with CDR3s being connected when pairwise similarity was above 0.82. TCRdb reworked the public reads: Q25 trimming with fastp, MiXCR clone assembly, productive beta chains retained. Rows are combined by CDR3 protein, so each entry shows the most common genes and DNA. TCRdb assigned the V and J calls; the authors' analysis was not used. The sample yields around 8,000 distinct CDR3 sequences; approximately 8.6% were counted once. Jointly, the top ten make up approximately 45% of the sample.

This specimen was PBMCs, taken at surgery. The chain is encoded by TRBV23-1 joined to TRBJ2-3, with the identity of the D gene unclear. TRBV23-1 is an ORF for which the function is uncertain. The TCR was taken from a male donor with early-stage non-small cell lung cancer. The CDR3 has the sequence CASSQSGDTQYF. The DNA sequence is given as TGCGCCAGCAGTCAATCAGGGGATACGCAGTATTTT.